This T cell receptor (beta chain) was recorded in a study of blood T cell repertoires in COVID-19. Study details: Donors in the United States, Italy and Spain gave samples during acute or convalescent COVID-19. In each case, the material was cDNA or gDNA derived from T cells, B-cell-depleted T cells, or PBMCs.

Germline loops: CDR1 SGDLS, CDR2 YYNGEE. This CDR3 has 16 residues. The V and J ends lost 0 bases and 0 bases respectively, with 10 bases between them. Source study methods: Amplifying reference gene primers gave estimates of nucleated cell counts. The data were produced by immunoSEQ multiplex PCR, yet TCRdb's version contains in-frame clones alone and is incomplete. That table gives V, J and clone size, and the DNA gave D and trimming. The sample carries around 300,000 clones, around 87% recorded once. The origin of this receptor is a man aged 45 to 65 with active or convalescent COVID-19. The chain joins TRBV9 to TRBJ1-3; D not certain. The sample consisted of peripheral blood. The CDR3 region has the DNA TGTGCCAGCAGCGTAGCTACGGGTTCCTCTGGAAACACCATATATTTT. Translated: CASSVATGSSGNTIYF.